Many counts were recorded for the clone carrying this TCR beta chain. The CDR3 extends over 15 amino acids. Germline V lookup: CDR1 SGHRS, CDR2 YFSETQ. V was pared by 4 bases and J by 2 bases, with 15 bases between. Full-length variable regions came from constant-region reverse primers plus semi-nested Nested Universal Primer A PCR. TCRdb re-derived calls from the 5' RACE reads in MiXCR, one entry per CDR3 protein. This repertoire shows around 29,000 distinct CDR3 sequences, about a quarter found once; its top ten account for around 4%. Naive CD4+ T cells were purified with Tregs depleted by CD25. The chain links TRBV5-1 to TRBJ1-2, with a possible D match to TRBD1 (5 bases). This TCR was sampled from a female donor with breast cancer. The sequencing sample was made of naive CD4+ T cells sorted from a lymph node. Subset indicated: naive CD4+ T cells, CD4+CD45RA+CD25-. This CDR3 reads CASSPYPWDNYGYTF. The CDR3 DNA is TGCGCCAGCAGCCCATACCCTTGGGACAACTATGGCTACACCTTC. Full variable domain (rest looked up from reference TRBV5-1 and TRBJ1-2): KAGVTQTPRYLIKTRGQQVTLSCSPISGHRSVSWYQQTPGQGLQFLFEYFSETQRNKGNFPGRFSGRQFSNSRSEMNVSTLELGDSALYLCASSPYPWDNYGYTFGSGTRLTVV.